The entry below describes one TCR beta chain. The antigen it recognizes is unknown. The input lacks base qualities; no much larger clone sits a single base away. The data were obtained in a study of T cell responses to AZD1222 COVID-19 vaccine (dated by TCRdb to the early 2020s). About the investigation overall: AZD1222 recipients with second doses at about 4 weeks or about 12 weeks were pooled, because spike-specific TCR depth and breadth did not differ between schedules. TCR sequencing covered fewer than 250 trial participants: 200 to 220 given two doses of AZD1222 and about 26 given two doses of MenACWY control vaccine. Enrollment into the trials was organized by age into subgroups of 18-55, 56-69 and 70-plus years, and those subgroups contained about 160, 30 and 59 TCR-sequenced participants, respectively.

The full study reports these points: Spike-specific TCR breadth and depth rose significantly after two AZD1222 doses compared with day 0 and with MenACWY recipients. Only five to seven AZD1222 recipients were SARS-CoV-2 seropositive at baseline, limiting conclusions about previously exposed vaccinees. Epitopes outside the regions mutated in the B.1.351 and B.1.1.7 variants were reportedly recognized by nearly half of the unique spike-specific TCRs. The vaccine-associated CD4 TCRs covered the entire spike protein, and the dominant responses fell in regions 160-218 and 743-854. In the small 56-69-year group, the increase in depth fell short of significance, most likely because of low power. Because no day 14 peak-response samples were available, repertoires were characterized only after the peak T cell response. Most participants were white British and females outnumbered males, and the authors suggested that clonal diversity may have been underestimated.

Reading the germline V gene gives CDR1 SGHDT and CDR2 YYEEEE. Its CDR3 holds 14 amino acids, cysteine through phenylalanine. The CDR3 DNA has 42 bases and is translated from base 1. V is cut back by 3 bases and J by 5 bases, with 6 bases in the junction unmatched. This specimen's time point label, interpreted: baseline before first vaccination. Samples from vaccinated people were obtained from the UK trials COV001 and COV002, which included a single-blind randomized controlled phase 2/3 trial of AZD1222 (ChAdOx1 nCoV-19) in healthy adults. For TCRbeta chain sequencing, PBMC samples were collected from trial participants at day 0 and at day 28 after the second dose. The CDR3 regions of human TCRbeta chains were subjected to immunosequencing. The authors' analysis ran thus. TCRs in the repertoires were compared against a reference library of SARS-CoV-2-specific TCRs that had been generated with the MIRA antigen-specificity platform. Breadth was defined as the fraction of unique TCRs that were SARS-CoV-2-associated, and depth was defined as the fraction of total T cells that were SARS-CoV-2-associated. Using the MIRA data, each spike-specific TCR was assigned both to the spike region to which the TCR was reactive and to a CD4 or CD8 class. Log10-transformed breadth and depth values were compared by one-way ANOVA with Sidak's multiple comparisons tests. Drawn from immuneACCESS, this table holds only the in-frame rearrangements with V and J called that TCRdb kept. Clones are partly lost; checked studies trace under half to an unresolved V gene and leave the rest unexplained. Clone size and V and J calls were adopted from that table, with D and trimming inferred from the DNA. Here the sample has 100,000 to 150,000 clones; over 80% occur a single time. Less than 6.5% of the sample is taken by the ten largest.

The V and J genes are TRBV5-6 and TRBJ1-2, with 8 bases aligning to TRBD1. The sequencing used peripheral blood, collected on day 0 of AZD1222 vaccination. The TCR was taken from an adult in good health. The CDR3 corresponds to CASSYRQGLYGYTF. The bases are TGTGCCAGCAGCTACCGACAGGGGTTGTATGGCTACACCTTC.